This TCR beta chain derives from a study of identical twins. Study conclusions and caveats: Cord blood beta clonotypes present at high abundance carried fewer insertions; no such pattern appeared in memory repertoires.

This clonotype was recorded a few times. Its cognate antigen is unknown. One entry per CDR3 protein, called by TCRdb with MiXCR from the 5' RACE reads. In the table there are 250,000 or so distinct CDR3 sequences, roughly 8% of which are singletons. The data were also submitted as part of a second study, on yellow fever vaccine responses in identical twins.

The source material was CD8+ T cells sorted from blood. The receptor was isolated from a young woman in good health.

The CDR3 region is CASMARADRSTDTQYF. The CDR3 DNA reads TGTGCCAGCATGGCCAGAGCGGACAGAAGCACAGATACGCAGTATTTT. The rearrangement uses TRBV7-9 and TRBJ2-3; the D gene is possibly TRBD1 (6 bases). Trimming took off 7 bases at V and 0 bases at J, with 17 bases between the two ends. CDR3 length: 16 amino acids. Germline CDR1 reads SEHNR; CDR2 reads FQNEAQ (reference sequence).